This entry concerns a single TCR beta chain. The antigen remains unidentified. This entry comes from a study of cytomegalovirus exposure and HLA in healthy donors. Study observations and caveats: The authors confirmed in vitro that three CMV-associated chains were specific for CMV antigens. The study flagged some 170 TCR beta chains as cytomegalovirus-associated.

This table comes from immunoSEQ multiplex PCR, and its TCRdb copy is limited to in-frame clones, with some not included. The repertoire holds over 200,000 clones, with less than 85% as singletons. Donors came from a validation cohort of 90 to 150 subjects, distinct from the first 666-subject cohort. The sequence derives from a woman under 30 in good health and CMV-seronegative. The sequencing sample was made of PBMCs.

CDR3 residues: CASSLLGLNSYNEQFF. The CDR3 bases are TGCGCCAGCAGCCTCCTCGGACTAAATTCCTACAATGAGCAGTTCTTC. The genes are TRBV4-1 and TRBJ2-1; the D gene is possibly TRBD2 (6 bases). The germline CDR1 and CDR2 sequences are MGHRA and YSYEKL. The germline V and J ends were trimmed by 4 bases and 1 base, with 14 bases remaining between them. This CDR3 is 16 amino acids long.